This T cell receptor (beta chain) was found in a study of T cell clusters in autoimmune cytopenias (dated by TCRdb to the late 2010s). Background for the entire study: TRB sequencing reached a median depth of approximately 53,000 reads per sample and yielded a median of around 2,200 distinct TRB clonotypes per sample. In autoimmune cytopenia patients, peripheral blood TRB and IGH repertoires were sequenced during active disease and over treatment follow-up, together with healthy, CLL and autoimmune hepatitis controls. The study aimed to test whether autoimmune cytopenia patients carry a disease-specific immune repertoire signature usable as a blood-based biomarker.

The paper as a whole reports these results and caveats: The TRB repertoire shifts, including less even repertoires in secondary cytopenia and CLL, mostly reflected lymphoma bias and not autoimmunity. Compared with active autoimmune hepatitis patients, healthy donors had almost three times as many exclusive TRB clusters, a finding consistent with an autoimmunity-wide signature. In the comparison of secondary cytopenia with CLL, no cluster-lack signature showed up, apparently because the dominant lymphoma-associated repertoire masked the signature. The GLIPH analysis suggested a lack of physiological T cell clusters in primary autoimmune cytopenia patients, since some 52 clusters were exclusive to healthy donors whereas 17 were exclusive to patients. The T cell clusters were defined only in silico, and the functional role of the clusters still needed to be validated experimentally.

The CDR3 covers 15 residues, taking in both the cysteine and the phenylalanine. No nucleotide data were recorded. CDR1 is given as LNHDA and CDR2 as SQIVND, both from the germline V gene (reference sequence). Multiplex PCR with a touch-down protocol amplified TRB rearrangements, with the TRB-A and TRB-B primer pools combined in a single tube. Illumina adapters and sample indices were added to the amplicons through two consecutive PCR reactions using Phusion HS II polymerase. Amplicons were gel-purified with the NucleoSpin Gel and PCR Clean-up kit, then quantified by Qubit and quality-checked on an Agilent 2100 Bioanalyzer. Sequencing of the libraries was performed on an Illumina MiSeq with 600-cycle, single-indexed, paired-end runs. On the authors' methods: TRB reads were aligned and assembled with MiXCR version 2.1.12 using the default MiXCR reference library. Each unique CDR3 nucleotide sequence defined a clone, and only productive sequences with at least two reads were analysed. Repertoire diversity was assessed by alpha-parameterized diversity profiles (alpha 0 to 5), including Shannon (alpha 1) and Simpson (alpha 2) indices, computed with an R script. Combinatorial TRB VJ usage was calculated with the tcR package and was compared between cohorts by principal component analysis performed with ade4. GLIPH clustering of TCRbeta CDR3s was carried out on cohort pairs matched by age and read depth, and cluster frequencies were compared by Wilcoxon test. One entry per CDR3 protein sequence results from the TCRdb reprocessing of the reads, with DNA left out. Clone size and V and J calls follow TCRdb, not the original study. This sample's table lists about 7,200 distinct CDR3 sequences. 16% of the sample is in the top ten clones.

Per sample, about 250 ng of peripheral blood genomic DNA, 35,000 to 40,000 genome equivalents, was used for TRB amplification. No count is given, but going by its frequency this clonotype is medium-sized (0.01 to 0.1%). Its target antigen remains unknown. The sequencing sample was made of peripheral blood. The sequence is built from TRBV19 and TRBJ2-7. The sequence came from a human donor with an autoimmune cytopenia or autoimmune hepatitis (not recorded which). The CDR3 is CASSIGSGRAYEQYF.